One and the same sample provided the 32 T cell receptor beta chains below, sequenced in a study of PD-1 blockade in mismatch repair-deficient tumors. The assay was immunoSEQ multiplex PCR, and TCRdb's table has in-frame clones only and misses some. The sample consists of around 48,000 clones, around 80% of them appearing once. The sequences come from peripheral blood, collected 4 weeks after starting pembrolizumab. These TCRs come from an adult with mismatch repair-deficient cancer.

Ten or more counts support this clone. The chain joins TRBV9 to TRBJ2-7, with D maybe TRBD2 (6 bases). Trimming pared 1 base from V and 6 bases from J, leaving 8 bases between. The CDR3 sequence is 12 residues long. Germline V lookup: CDR1 SGDLS, CDR2 YYNGEE. Written as DNA, the CDR3 is TGTGCCAGCAGCGTATGGGGAGGCGAGCAGTACTTC. Amino acids: CASSVWGGEQYF.

This chain links TRBV7-9 with TRBJ2-1, with D maybe TRBD1 (5 bases). V dropped 0 bases and J dropped 3 bases, with 9 bases sitting between them. Looked up from germline, CDR1 is SEHNR and CDR2 is FQNEAQ (reference sequence). The CDR3 totals 15 residues. The CDR3 DNA is TGTGCCAGCAGCTTAGCAGGGGCGCGCTACAATGAGCAGTTCTTC. It encodes CASSLAGARYNEQFF. Using reference TRBV7-9 and TRBJ2-1 for the parts outside the CDR3, the full variable domain is DTGVSQNPRHKITKRGQNVTFRCDPISEHNRLYWYRQTLGQGPEFLTYFQNEAQLEKSRLLSDRFSAERPKGSFSTLEIQRTEQGDSAMYLCASSLAGARYNEQFFGPGTRLTVL.

The CDR3 here is CASSFSSGASAADTQYF. CDR3 nucleotides: TGTGCCAGCAGTTTCTCTTCGGGGGCTAGCGCTGCAGATACGCAGTATTTT. This chain connects TRBV28 to TRBJ2-3; D may correspond to TRBD1 or TRBD2 (6 bases each). The CDR3 is 17 residues long. Germline-derived CDR1 and CDR2 are MDHEN and SYDVKM. The V end was cut by 3 bases, the J end by 4 bases, with 20 bases between. Supplemented by reference TRBV28 and TRBJ2-3, the full variable domain reads DVKVTQSSRYLVKRTGEKVFLECVQDMDHENMFWYRQDPGLGLRLIYFSYDVKMKEKGDIPEGYSVSREKKERFSLILESASTNQTSMYLCASSFSSGASAADTQYFGPGTRLTVL.

The V gene is TRBV2, the J gene TRBJ1-5; 7 positions match TRBD1. Germline trimming cut 6 bases from V and 3 bases from J; bases unmatched to any gene: 5. The CDR3 is made up of 14 amino acids. In germline, CDR1 is SNHLY, CDR2 FYNNEI. The DNA for the CDR3 is TGTGCCAGCAGGGGGACAGCAAACAATCAGCCCCAGCATTTT. Its translation: CASRGTANNQPQHF.

The chain recombines TRBV11-2 with TRBJ2-5; D possibly corresponds to TRBD2 (5 bases). Germline-derived CDR1 and CDR2 are SGHAT and FQNNGV. V lost 5 bases, J lost 7 bases, and 8 bases lay in between. This CDR3 has 11 amino acids. The CDR3 sequence: CASSAAGTQYF. For the CDR3, the DNA is TGTGCCAGCAGCGCCGCGGGGACCCAGTACTTC.

The chain couples TRBV7-3 to TRBJ2-2; the D gene is possibly TRBD2 (5 bases). The germline V gene has CDR1 SGHTA and CDR2 FQGTGA. The CDR3 runs 14 residues. Trimming took 0 bases from V and 3 from J, leaving 5 bases between them. In DNA, the CDR3 is TGTGCCAGCAGCTTAACGCGGGACACCGGGGAGCTGTTTTTT. This encodes CASSLTRDTGELFF.

The chain is built from TRBV5-4 and TRBJ2-1; perhaps TRBD2 as D (6 bases). The length of the CDR3 is 14 residues. Germline values: CDR1 SGHNT, CDR2 YYREEE (reference sequence). Between the trimmed V and J ends, which lost 0 bases and 9 bases, there was a span of 13 bases. In DNA form, the CDR3 reads TGTGCCAGCAGCTTGGCAACTAGCTTGGGTGAGCAGTTCTTC. Its protein product is CASSLATSLGEQFF.

The V and J genes are TRBV29-1 and TRBJ2-7; TRBD1 matches at 7 bases. V trimming: 4 bases; J trimming: 5 bases; junction bases outside the gene matches: 8. This CDR3 is built from 13 residues. The germline V gene encodes CDR1 SQVTM and CDR2 ANQGSEA. The CDR3 DNA sequence: TGCAGCGTTGCTGGGCAGGGGGATGACGAGCAGTACTTC. Translated: CSVAGQGDDEQYF.

The chain couples TRBV7-3 to TRBJ2-5; D is perhaps TRBD2 (5 bases). CDR3 length: 13 residues. CDR1 is SGHTA, CDR2 FQGTGA, per germline. The V gene lost 8 bases and the J gene lost 5 bases, with 15 bases spanning the gap. CDR3 in DNA: TGTGCCAGCGGAAAAGTCCGAGGGGAGACCCAGTACTTC. Protein sequence: CASGKVRGETQYF.

The table lists this clone with a few counts. The J gene is TRBJ2-5, the V gene TRBV7-3; D is unclear. Germline lookup yields CDR1 SGHTA and CDR2 FQGTGA. The CDR3 runs to 13 residues. Trimming took 1 base from V and 5 from J, leaving 8 bases between them. In nucleotides, the CDR3 is TGTGCCAGCAGCTTAAATCCCCGGGAGACCCAGTACTTC. Translating gives CASSLNPRETQYF. The full variable domain, in which reference TRBV7-3 and TRBJ2-5 provide the parts outside the CDR3, is GAGVSQTPSNKVTEKGKYVELRCDPISGHTALYWYRQSLGQGPEFLIYFQGTGAADDSGLPNDRFFAVRPEGSVSTLKIQRTERGDSAVYLCASSLNPRETQYFGPGTRLLVL.

This CDR3 reads CASTVDSNSGELFF. CDR3 DNA sequence: TGTGCCAGCACAGTAGACAGCAACTCCGGGGAGCTGTTTTTT. This chain joins TRBV6-6 and TRBJ2-2, with D maybe TRBD1 (5 bases). V lost 7 bases and J lost 6, with 15 bases in between. Germline V gene data show CDR1 as MNHNY and CDR2 as SVGAGI (reference sequence). There are 14 residues in the CDR3.

The chain recombines TRBV11-3 with TRBJ2-1; 7 bases map to TRBD2. The trim removed 4 bases at V and 6 bases at J, leaving 9 bases unmatched. Germline CDR1 and CDR2: SGHNT and YENEEA. This CDR3 is 15 amino acids long. The CDR3 DNA sequence: TGTGCCAGCAGCTACAGAAGCGGGATCGTCAATGAGCAGTTCTTC. Encoded protein: CASSYRSGIVNEQFF.

The chain joins TRBV21-1 to TRBJ2-3; no DNA check was done on the table's D call, TRBD2. TRBV21-1 is deemed a pseudogene. The length of the CDR3 is 15 residues. CDR3 region: CASSWGEGHTDTQYF. The CDR3 DNA is TGTGCCAGCAGCTGGGGGGAGGGGCACACAGATACGCAGTATTTT.

The chain uses TRBV6-4 and TRBJ2-1; weak D call: TRBD2 (5 bases). Germline lookup yields CDR1 MRHNA and CDR2 SNTAGT. The CDR3 sequence is 13 residues long. Trimming pared 5 bases from V and 7 bases from J, leaving 12 bases between. CDR3 nucleotides: TGTGCCAGCAGTAAGGAGTCGGGGAATGAGCAGTTCTTC. Its protein product is CASSKESGNEQFF.

This clone was recorded once. The chain is built from TRBV4-1 and TRBJ1-5; D is possibly TRBD1 (6 bases). V was cut by 1 base and J by 1 base, with 11 bases left in between. The CDR3 is 16 amino acids. CDR1 and CDR2 (germline): MGHRA, YSYEKL. CDR3 loop: CASSQVWGASNQPQHF. The CDR3 coding sequence is TGCGCCAGCAGCCAAGTATGGGGGGCGAGCAATCAGCCCCAGCATTTT.

The rearrangement joins TRBV2 to TRBJ2-5, with D tentatively TRBD2 (5 bases). This CDR3 spans 14 amino acids. CDR1 is SNHLY, CDR2 FYNNEI, per germline. Trimming removed 6 bases at V and 4 bases at J, with 15 bases between. The CDR3 loop reads CASRSRGNSETQYF. CDR3 in DNA: TGTGCCAGCAGGAGTAGAGGGAATTCAGAGACCCAGTACTTC.

The chain couples TRBV11-1 to TRBJ1-1; D unclear. Trimming took 1 base from V and 0 from J, leaving 3 bases between them. The CDR3 is 13 amino acids. Germline V lookup: CDR1 SGHAT, CDR2 FQDESV (reference sequence). The DNA for the CDR3 is TGTGCCAGCAGCTTAGAGATGAACACTGAAGCTTTCTTT. It specifies CASSLEMNTEAFF.

The chain couples TRBV6-4 to TRBJ2-2; D possibly matches TRBD1 or TRBD2 (5 bases each). In germline, CDR1 is MRHNA, CDR2 SNTAGT. The CDR3 is 14 residues long. Trimming shortened V by 2 bases and J by 5 bases, and 9 bases separated the two germline ends. CDR3 bases: TGTGCCAGCAGTGACGGCAGGGAGACCGGGGAGCTGTTTTTT. Protein sequence: CASSDGRETGELFF.

V usage is TRBV19 and J usage is TRBJ1-3; no reliable D call. Germline-derived CDR1 and CDR2 are LNHDA and SQIVND (reference sequence). V was cut by 7 bases and J by 0 bases, with 16 bases left in between. The CDR3 covers 16 residues. DNA of the CDR3: TGTGCCAGTAAAGGGCAGAAGCTCTACTCTGGAAACACCATATATTTT. Its protein is CASKGQKLYSGNTIYF.

J is TRBJ1-1 and V is TRBV7-8; D is unclear. The CDR3 is 15 residues long. The V end lost 0 bases, the J end lost 1 base, and 9 bases lay between the germline ends. Germline V gives CDR1 SGHVS, CDR2 FQNEAQ. CDR3 loop: CASSLALYGNTEAFF. The CDR3, as DNA: TGTGCCAGCAGCTTAGCGCTATACGGGAACACTGAAGCTTTCTTT.

The table lists this clone with a count of one. The rearrangement uses TRBV7-9 and TRBJ1-1; TRBD1 matches 11 bases. Looked up from germline, CDR1 is SEHNR and CDR2 is FQNEAQ (reference sequence). J was trimmed by 5 bases and V by 3 bases; bases with no gene match: 2. This CDR3 region has 14 residues. The CDR3 region is CASSFGQGATEAFF. The CDR3 DNA follows: TGTGCCAGCAGCTTTGGACAGGGGGCGACTGAAGCTTTCTTT.

This clone was picked up one time. CDR3 in DNA: TGTGCCAGCAGTTACTCGGCCCGTTCCTACGAGCAGTACTTC. This codes for CASSYSARSYEQYF. V usage is TRBV6-5 and J usage is TRBJ2-7, with D unclear. The CDR3 has 14 residues. Trimming removed 0 bases at V and 1 base at J, with 7 bases between. Germline lookup yields CDR1 MNHEY and CDR2 SVGAGI.

This chain joins TRBV5-1 and TRBJ2-1, with 7 bases aligning to TRBD2. The ends lost 0 bases at V and 0 bases at J; junction bases unmatched: 0. The CDR3 has 15 amino acids. Germline loops: CDR1 SGHRS, CDR2 YFSETQ. CDR3 protein: CASSLGGSSYNEQFF. The CDR3 coding sequence is TGCGCCAGCAGCTTGGGCGGGAGCTCCTACAATGAGCAGTTCTTC.

The chain is built from TRBV27 and TRBJ2-5; 8 positions agree with TRBD2. Germline assignment: CDR1 MNHEY and CDR2 SMNVEV (reference sequence). The junction had 14 bases not matched to a gene; V was cut back by 6 bases and J by 5 bases. The CDR3 contains 16 residues. CDR3 coding DNA: TGTGCCAGCAGATTGGGTCCACGGGAGGGCCATGAGACCCAGTACTTC. Translation: CASRLGPREGHETQYF.

This clone came up a few times. J is TRBJ1-1 and V is TRBV11-2; no firm D call. The CDR3 has 13 residues. Germline CDR1 reads SGHAT; CDR2 reads FQNNGV. With 3 bases removed from V and 1 base from J, the gap between germline ends came to 6 bases. CDR3 in amino acids: CASSFAWNTEAFF. In nucleotides, the CDR3 is TGTGCCAGCAGCTTCGCATGGAACACTGAAGCTTTCTTT.

The chain joins TRBV6-5 to TRBJ1-5; D is uncertain. The germline V gene has CDR1 MNHEY and CDR2 SVGAGI. The CDR3 loop spans 15 amino acids. V was cut by 0 bases and J by 2 bases, with 8 bases left in between. CDR3 residues: CASSYSGQGNQPQHF. The CDR3, as DNA: TGTGCCAGCAGTTACTCCGGGCAGGGCAATCAGCCCCAGCATTTT.

The V call is TRBV7-9, the J call TRBJ1-2; no reliable D call. CDR3 length equals 12 residues. V shed 5 bases and J shed 7 bases, with 11 bases lying between them. CDR1 and CDR2 from the germline V gene are SEHNR and FQNEAQ (reference sequence). The CDR3 loop reads CASSRMERGYTF. The CDR3 nucleotides are TGTGCCAGCAGCCGAATGGAACGTGGCTACACCTTC.

The table lists this clone with a count of one. The chain combines TRBV11-1 with TRBJ2-7, with D possibly being TRBD1 or TRBD2 (5 bases each). Trimming removed 1 base at V and 5 bases at J, with 15 bases between. The CDR3 contains 15 residues. Per germline, CDR1 SGHAT and CDR2 FQDESV (reference sequence). CDR3 amino acids: CASSLGTGTTNEQYF. The CDR3 coding sequence is TGTGCCAGCAGCTTAGGAACCGGGACGACTAACGAGCAGTACTTC.

This clone was found once. The chain has TRBV18 and TRBJ2-7; TRBD1 aligns across 9 bases. The CDR3 sequence is 14 residues long. Per germline, CDR1 KGHSH and CDR2 LQKENI. Losses at the gene ends were 3 bases for V and 3 bases for J; bases not matched to a gene: 3. CDR3 amino acids: CASSPRQGVYEQYF. The CDR3 coding sequence is TGTGCCAGCTCACCCCGACAGGGGGTCTACGAGCAGTACTTC.

The V call is TRBV5-8, the J call TRBJ2-7, with a possible D match to TRBD2 (6 bases). The germline CDR1 and CDR2 sequences are SGHTS and YDEGEE. CDR3 length: 13 amino acids. V gave up 7 bases and J gave up 6 bases, with 17 bases separating them. Here the CDR3 DNA reads TGTGCCAGCTCTCCGAGGAGGGGCCCCGAGCAGTACTTC. This sequence encodes CASSPRRGPEQYF.

The rearrangement uses TRBV11-1 and TRBJ2-7; D ambiguous. CDR1 is SGHAT, CDR2 FQDESV, per germline (reference sequence). The CDR3 sequence is 12 residues long. Trimming took off 6 bases at V and 4 bases at J, with 10 bases between the two ends. CDR3 DNA sequence: TGTGCCAGCAGTTCCCATCCTTACGAGCAGTACTTC. Translation: CASSSHPYEQYF.

This sequence joins TRBV7-2 and TRBJ2-6; possible D gene TRBD2, 5 bases. V gave up 4 bases and J gave up 3 bases, with 10 bases separating them. CDR3 length: 15 amino acids. Looked up from germline, CDR1 is SGHTA and CDR2 is FQGNSA. CDR3 bases: TGTGCCAGCAGCTCCTCTGGACTTGGGGCCAACGTCCTGACTTTC. Translation: CASSSSGLGANVLTF.